This T cell receptor (beta chain) was sequenced in a study of shared clonotypes between healthy human individuals. Study-wide context: Three plates each covered CD4 naive and memory; CD8 naive two, CD8 memory one.

The V and J ends lost 3 bases and 0 bases respectively, with 14 bases between them. CDR3 length: 16 amino acids. CDR1 is SGDLS and CDR2 is YYNGEE in the germline V gene. Method: immunoSEQ multiplex PCR; TCRdb's copy keeps in-frame clones and lacks some. The data show 2.3 million or so clones, over 85% seen once. The sequence was collected from a man younger than 35 in good health. Some clones in this sample may be carry-over from other donors' samples. Sequenced: naive CD4+ T cells from PBMCs. Documented subset: CD45RA+ positively selected. The V gene is TRBV9, the J gene TRBJ2-3; perhaps TRBD2 as D (5 bases). The CDR3 DNA follows: TGTGCCAGCAGCGCCAGGACTTTCGCTAGCACAGATACGCAGTATTTT. Its protein is CASSARTFASTDTQYF.